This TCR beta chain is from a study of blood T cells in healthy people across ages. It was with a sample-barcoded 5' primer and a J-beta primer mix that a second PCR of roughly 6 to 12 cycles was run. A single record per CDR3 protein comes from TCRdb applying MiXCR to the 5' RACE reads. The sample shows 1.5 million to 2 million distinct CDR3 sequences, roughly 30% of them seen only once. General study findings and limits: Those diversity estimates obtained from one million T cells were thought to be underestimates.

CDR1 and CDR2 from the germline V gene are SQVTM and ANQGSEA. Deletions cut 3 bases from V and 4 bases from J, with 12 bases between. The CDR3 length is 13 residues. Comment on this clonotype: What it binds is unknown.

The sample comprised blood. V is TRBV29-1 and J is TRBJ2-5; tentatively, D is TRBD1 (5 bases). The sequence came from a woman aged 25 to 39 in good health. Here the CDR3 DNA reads TGCAGCGTTGATCTACCAGGGCGAGAGACCCAGTACTTC. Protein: CSVDLPGRETQYF. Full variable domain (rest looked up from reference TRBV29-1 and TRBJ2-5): SAVISQKPSRDICQRGTSLTIQCQVDSQVTMMFWYRQQPGQSLTLIATANQGSEATYESGFVIDKFPISRPNLTFSTLTVSNMSPEDSSIYLCSVDLPGRETQYFGPGTRLLVL.